This TCR beta chain was sequenced in a study of cytomegalovirus exposure and HLA in healthy donors. Study findings and constraints: Most TCRs appeared rarely, but some public TCRs recurred in many donors. The study had only CMV serostatus as immune exposure information.

Germline loops: CDR1 SGHDT, CDR2 YYEEEE. This CDR3 has 16 amino acids. To note about this clone: Its antigen remains unknown. The germline gene is not matched at one end of the junction; a read error may be the cause.

It was with 60 Vbeta and 13 Jbeta primers that the PCR ran. Repertoires were generated with immunoSEQ multiplex PCR, while TCRdb's copy carries only in-frame clones and drops some. The sample lists approximately 130,000 clones; 60% to 85% were seen once. The rearrangement uses TRBV5-6 and TRBJ2-5; 10 bases match TRBD2. The clonotype comes from a woman aged 35 to 49 in good health and CMV-seropositive. What was sequenced was PBMCs. In nucleotides, the CDR3 is TGTGCCAGCAGCATTGGACTAGCGGCTGCCCAAGAGGCCCAGTACTTC. Amino acid sequence: CASSIGLAAAQEAQYF.